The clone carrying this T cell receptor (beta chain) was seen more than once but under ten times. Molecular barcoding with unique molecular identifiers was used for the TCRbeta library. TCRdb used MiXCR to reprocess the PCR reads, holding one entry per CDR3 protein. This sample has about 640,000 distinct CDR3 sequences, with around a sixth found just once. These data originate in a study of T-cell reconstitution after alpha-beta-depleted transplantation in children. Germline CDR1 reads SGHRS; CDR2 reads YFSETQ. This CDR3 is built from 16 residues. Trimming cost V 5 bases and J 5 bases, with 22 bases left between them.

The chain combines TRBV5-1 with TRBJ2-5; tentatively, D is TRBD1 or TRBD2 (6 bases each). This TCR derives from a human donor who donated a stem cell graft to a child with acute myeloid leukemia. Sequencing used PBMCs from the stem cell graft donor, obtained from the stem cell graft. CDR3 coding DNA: TGCGCCAGCAGATCTGGACCGGGGGCCCCCCAGGAGACCCAGTACTTC. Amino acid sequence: CASRSGPGAPQETQYF.